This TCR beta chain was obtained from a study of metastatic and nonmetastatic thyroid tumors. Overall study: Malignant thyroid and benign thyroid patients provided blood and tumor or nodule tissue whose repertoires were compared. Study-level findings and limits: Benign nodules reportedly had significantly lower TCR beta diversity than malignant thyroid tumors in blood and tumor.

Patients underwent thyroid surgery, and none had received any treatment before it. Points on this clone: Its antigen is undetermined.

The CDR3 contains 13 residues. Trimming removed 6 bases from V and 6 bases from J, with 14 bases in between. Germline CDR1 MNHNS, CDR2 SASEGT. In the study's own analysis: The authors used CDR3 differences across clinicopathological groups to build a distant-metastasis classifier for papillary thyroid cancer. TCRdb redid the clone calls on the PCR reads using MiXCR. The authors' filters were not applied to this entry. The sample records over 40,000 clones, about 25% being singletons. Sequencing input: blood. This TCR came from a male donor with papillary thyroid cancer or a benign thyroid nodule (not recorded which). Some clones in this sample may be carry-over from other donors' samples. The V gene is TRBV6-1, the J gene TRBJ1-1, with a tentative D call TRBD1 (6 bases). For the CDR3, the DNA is TGTGCCAGCAGAAAGACAGGAGGCTCTGAAGCTTTCTTT. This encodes CASRKTGGSEAFF.